This TCR beta chain was retrieved from a study of T cells in Graves' hyperthyroidism and ophthalmopathy. Findings and caveats of the study: Clonotypes that were expanded in thyroid above 0.001 mostly appeared in blood too.

A lack of ophthalmopathy progression within 18 months defined stable Graves' hyperthyroidism. Patients were excluded for uncontrolled infection, other autoimmune disease, pregnancy or lactation. An approximately 10 ml volume of fresh peripheral blood provided the PBMCs. This clonotype was observed at least ten times. Its antigen is as yet unknown. There were TCR beta CDR3 regions amplified from RNA transcripts. TCR CDR3 regions were first amplified by RT-PCR with HTBI primers. TCRdb called the multiplex PCR reads again in MiXCR, with one record for every CDR3 protein. The profile shows a few hundred thousand distinct CDR3 sequences, about 20% of them singletons. V lost 4 bases to trimming and J lost 3 bases, with 6 bases between them. Germline V CDR1 and CDR2: MNHNS, SASEGT. The CDR3 spans 13 residues.

The TCR was taken from a man aged 18 to 30 with Graves' hyperthyroidism. Material: blood. The chain is built from TRBV6-1 and TRBJ2-2; D gene ambiguous. CDR3 in amino acids: CASSGPYTGELFF. As DNA, the CDR3 is TGTGCCAGCAGTGGACCCTACACCGGGGAGCTGTTTTTT.